This T cell receptor (beta chain) was sequenced during a study of T cells in tuberculosis. The time point was: new active TB diagnosis, blood taken before or within 7 days of starting treatment. The length of the CDR3 is 14 residues. Germline V gene sequence: CDR1 SGDLS, CDR2 YYNGEE. The ends lost 3 bases at V and 7 bases at J; junction bases unmatched: 6. Using immunoSEQ multiplex PCR, the repertoire was profiled, and TCRdb retains in-frame clones only, with some absent. The repertoire holds about 35,000 clones, with under 95% as singletons. The specimen was PBMCs, collected at tuberculosis diagnosis. This rearrangement joins TRBV9 to TRBJ2-7; 11 nucleotides align to TRBD1. The sequence was obtained from an adult with tuberculosis. Some clones in this sample may be carry-over from other donors' samples. CDR3 loop: CASSGGQGAREQYF. The CDR3 DNA reads as TGTGCCAGCAGCGGCGGACAGGGGGCACGGGAGCAGTACTTC. Together with reference TRBV9 and TRBJ2-7, the CDR3 gives the full variable domain: DSGVTQTPKHLITATGQRVTLRCSPRSGDLSVYWYQQSLDQGLQFLIQYYNGEERAKGNILERFSAQQFPDLHSELNLSSLELGDSALYFCASSGGQGAREQYFGPGTRLTVT.